This section outlines one T cell receptor (beta chain) sequence together with its context. This entry comes from a study of blood T cell repertoires in COVID-19. Study-level background: The study drew acute and convalescent COVID-19 samples from the United States, Italy and Spain.

Profiling relied on immunoSEQ multiplex PCR, and the TCRdb table lists in-frame clones only, not all of them. The sample shows tens of thousands of clones, around 90% of them seen only once. Source material: peripheral blood. The source is a man aged 45-65 years with active COVID-19.

The CDR3 is CASRLRDRGRATQYF. CDR3 bases: TGTGCCAGCAGACTTAGGGACAGGGGGCGAGCGACCCAGTACTTC. V gene TRBV7-2 combines with J gene TRBJ2-5, with 12 nucleotides matching TRBD1. Germline-derived CDR1 and CDR2 are SGHTA and FQGNSA. Trimming at V came to 6 bases and at J to 7 bases, leaving 9 bases not matched to a gene. The CDR3 consists of 15 residues.